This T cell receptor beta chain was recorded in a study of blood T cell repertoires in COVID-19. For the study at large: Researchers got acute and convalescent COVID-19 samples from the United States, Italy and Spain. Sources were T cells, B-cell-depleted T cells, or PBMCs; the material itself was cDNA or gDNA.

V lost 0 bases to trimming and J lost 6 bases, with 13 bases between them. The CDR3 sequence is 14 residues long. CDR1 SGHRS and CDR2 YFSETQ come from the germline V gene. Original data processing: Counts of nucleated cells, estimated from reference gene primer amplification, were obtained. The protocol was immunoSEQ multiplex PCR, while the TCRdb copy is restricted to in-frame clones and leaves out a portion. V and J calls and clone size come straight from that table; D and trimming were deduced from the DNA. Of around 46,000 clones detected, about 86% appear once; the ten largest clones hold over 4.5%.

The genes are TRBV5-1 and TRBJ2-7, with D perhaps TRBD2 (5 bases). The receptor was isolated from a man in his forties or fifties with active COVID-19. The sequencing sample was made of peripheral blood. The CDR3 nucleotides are TGCGCCAGCAGCTTGGGGACTCAGGACGGCGAGCAGTACTTC. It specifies CASSLGTQDGEQYF.